The clone carrying this T cell receptor beta chain has a handful of counts. Its antigen is unknown. This sample was taken from a study of T-cell memory formation after mild COVID-19. The wider study: Across donors, TCR clusters were largely donor specific. General study results and limits: Contracting clones localized mainly to CM and EM when CD4+ and mainly to EMRA when CD8+. Researchers could not confirm that second-wave clones peaking on day 37 targeted SARS-CoV-2. Clones that shrank (day 15 to 85) were balanced CD4/CD8, whereas later expanders leaned CD4+.

The CDR3 consists of 14 residues. V was shortened by 4 bases and J by 4 bases, with 11 bases between the two germline ends. Germline lookup yields CDR1 SGHNT and CDR2 YYREEE (reference sequence). TCRdb re-called the 5' RACE reads through MiXCR, storing one row per CDR3 protein. The sample consists of around 320,000 distinct CDR3 sequences, roughly 21% of them appearing once. V usage is TRBV5-4 and J usage is TRBJ2-2, with no clear D. Sequenced: PBMCs or a T cell subset sorted from them (not recorded which). This clonotype was sampled from a man between 18 and 29 years old who had mild COVID-19 (a few samples of this study predate the infection). Cell type and time point are not known. CDR3 bases: TGTGCCAGCAGCAATCCCGGCGGCACCGGGGAGCTGTTTTTT. Residues: CASSNPGGTGELFF.